The clone carrying this T cell receptor beta chain was counted a few times. Its cognate antigen is unknown. This entry comes from a study of identical twins. Broader study findings: Analyses of zero insertions could be partly confounded by invariant MAIT and iNKT cells. Insertions were reduced in abundant cord blood beta clonotypes but not in memory repertoires. The study found that models underestimated out-of-frame TCR alpha sharing in monozygotic twins.

J was trimmed by 1 base and V by 9 bases; bases with no gene match: 14. Germline V lookup: CDR1 LNHDA, CDR2 SQIVND (reference sequence). The CDR3 is made up of 16 amino acids. Template switching added a universal primer site, and cDNA bore unique molecular identifiers. TCRdb passed the 5' RACE reads through MiXCR, listing each CDR3 protein once. The sample holds fewer than 550,000 distinct CDR3 sequences, approximately 14% seen once. These data also formed part of another study, on yellow fever vaccine responses in identical twins.

Sequencing was done on a sample of CD4+ T cells sorted from blood. This receptor was identified in a woman between 18 and 30 years old in good health. The chain recombines TRBV19 with TRBJ1-1; 7 nucleotides agree with TRBD1. CDR3 amino acids: CASKPRPGTANTEAFF. CDR3 DNA: TGTGCCAGCAAACCACGCCCCGGGACAGCGAACACTGAAGCTTTCTTT.